The text below deals with one T cell receptor beta chain. What it binds is not known. Hyperthyroidism in these 18- to 65-year-old patients was newly diagnosed, lasting under 2 months. The germline gives CDR1 DFQATT, CDR2 SNEGSKA (reference sequence). CDR3 length: 14 residues. With V trimmed by 5 bases and J by 5 bases, 12 bases remained unmatched. TCR beta CDR3 regions were amplified from RNA transcripts. Second-round multiplex PCR followed a first-round RT-PCR using HTBI primers. From the multiplex PCR reads, TCRdb called clonotypes with MiXCR, one entry per CDR3 protein. Of over a million distinct CDR3 sequences in the sample, about two fifths were seen once. This specimen comes from a study of Graves' ophthalmopathy and Graves' hyperthyroidism. Across the study: By definition, stable hyperthyroidism involved no ophthalmopathy within 18 months of follow-up. Study conclusions and caveats: With a specificity of around 77% and a sensitivity of around 71%, the model predicted ophthalmopathy progression.

The chain links TRBV20-1 to TRBJ2-7, with 7 bases that match TRBD2. The sample taken for sequencing was peripheral blood or thyroid tissue (not recorded which). The clonotype originates from an adult man with Graves' hyperthyroidism. The CDR3 loop reads CSAPRGGSGDEQYF. CDR3 coding DNA: TGCAGTGCTCCGAGAGGCGGGAGCGGGGACGAGCAGTACTTC.